Given below is one TCR beta chain in context. Using immunoSEQ multiplex PCR, the repertoire was profiled, and TCRdb retains in-frame clones only, with some absent. Of 50,000 to 80,000 clones listed, 75% to 90% are singletons. V lost 0 bases and J 7 bases, leaving 17 bases between the germline ends. The CDR3 contains 15 residues. Germline V lookup: CDR1 SGHRS, CDR2 YFSETQ. The sample originates from a study of technical replicates of blood from a handful of donors. This clonotype originated in a human donor in good health. Some clones in this sample may be carry-over from other donors' samples. The chain is built from TRBV5-1 and TRBJ2-7; D uncertain. Sequenced: PBMCs. The CDR3 sequence: CASSLGGDGLGEQYF. The DNA of the CDR3 is TGCGCCAGCAGCTTGGGCGGCGACGGCCTAGGTGAGCAGTACTTC.